Listed below are T cell receptor beta chains from one sample, sequenced in a study of T-cell reconstitution after alpha-beta-depleted transplantation in children. TCRdb reprocessed the PCR reads with MiXCR, giving one entry per CDR3 protein. This sample yields roughly 100,000 distinct CDR3 sequences, of which 8% to 9% are seen a single time; roughly 6.9% belongs to the top ten. The input for sequencing was PBMCs from the stem cell graft donor, taken from the stem cell graft. These receptors all stem from a human donor who donated a stem cell graft to a child with congenital amegakaryocytic thrombocytopenia. Both conserved end residues are part of each CDR3. The D gene is left open where the match is weak. Some rows have no size entry. The others give once, few or many, or a class for an expanded clone.

TRBV6-5	NA	many	TRBJ1-2	TGTGCCAGCAGTTACTCGGAGGGGTCGCCCCATGGCTACACCTTC	CASSYSEGSPHGYTF
TRBV5-1	NA	many	TRBJ1-1	TGCGCCAGCAGCCGACGACACCCGACCATAATGAACACTGAAGCTTTCTTT	CASSRRHPTIMNTEAFF
TRBV12-3/TRBV12-4	TRBD1	many	TRBJ1-4	TGTGCCAGCAGTCCCGTCCCCCTACCGGGACAGGGGGATGAAAAACTGTTTTTT	CASSPVPLPGQGDEKLFF
TRBV12-3/TRBV12-4	TRBD1	NA	TRBJ1-3	TGTGCCAGCAGTCCGACAGGGAGAGGAGGAAACACCATATATTTT	CASSPTGRGGNTIYF
TRBV5-1	TRBD1	many	TRBJ1-3	TGCGCCAGCAGCTTGGATGCAGGGGGCATTTCTGGAAACACCATATATTTT	CASSLDAGGISGNTIYF
TRBV20-1	TRBD2	many	TRBJ2-7	TGCAGTGCTAGAGGCCTAGCGGCCACCTACGAGCAGTACTTC	CSARGLAATYEQYF
TRBV6-5	NA	many	TRBJ2-7	TGTGCCAGCAGTTACCGCACAGGGACACAAGCCTACGAGCAGTACTTC	CASSYRTGTQAYEQYF
TRBV28	NA	many	TRBJ2-7	TGTGCCACCCGGCAAGGGGTCTACGAGCAGTACTTC	CATRQGVYEQYF
TRBV3-1	NA	NA	TRBJ1-1	TGTGCCAGCAGCCCCTGGGGGGCAAACACTGAAGCTTTCTTT	CASSPWGANTEAFF
TRBV5-1	NA	many	TRBJ2-2	TGCGCCAGCAGCTTGGCGCAAACCGGGGAGCTGTTTTTT	CASSLAQTGELFF
TRBV7-3	NA	many	TRBJ2-1	TGTGCCAGCAGCCCCCGACATTTTATAGCAGTACCCTACAATGAGCAGTTCTTC	CASSPRHFIAVPYNEQFF